This T cell receptor (beta chain) comes out of a study of cytomegalovirus exposure and HLA in healthy donors. Here immunoSEQ multiplex PCR was the method, and the copy in TCRdb shows in-frame clones only, minus some. The sample records around 240,000 clones, nearly 90% being singletons. The V gene's germline CDR1 is LNHDA and CDR2 SQIVND (reference sequence). This CDR3 has 13 residues. V was cut by 3 bases and J by 4 bases, with 9 bases left in between. Broader study findings: Altogether, 150 to 200 TCR beta chains were recorded as cytomegalovirus-associated.

This clone was detected a few times. Its antigen is currently unknown. The sequenced sample was PBMCs. The chain recombines TRBV19 with TRBJ1-1; weak D call: TRBD1 (6 bases). The clonotype comes from a young woman in good health and CMV-seronegative. This chain's CDR3 is CASSIQGRTEAFF. CDR3 nucleotide sequence: TGTGCCAGTAGTATTCAGGGGCGCACTGAAGCTTTCTTT. Full variable domain (rest looked up from reference TRBV19 and TRBJ1-1): DGGITQSPKYLFRKEGQNVTLSCEQNLNHDAMYWYRQDPGQGLRLIYYSQIVNDFQKGDIAEGYSVSREKKESFPLTVTSAQKNPTAFYLCASSIQGRTEAFFGQGTRLTVV.